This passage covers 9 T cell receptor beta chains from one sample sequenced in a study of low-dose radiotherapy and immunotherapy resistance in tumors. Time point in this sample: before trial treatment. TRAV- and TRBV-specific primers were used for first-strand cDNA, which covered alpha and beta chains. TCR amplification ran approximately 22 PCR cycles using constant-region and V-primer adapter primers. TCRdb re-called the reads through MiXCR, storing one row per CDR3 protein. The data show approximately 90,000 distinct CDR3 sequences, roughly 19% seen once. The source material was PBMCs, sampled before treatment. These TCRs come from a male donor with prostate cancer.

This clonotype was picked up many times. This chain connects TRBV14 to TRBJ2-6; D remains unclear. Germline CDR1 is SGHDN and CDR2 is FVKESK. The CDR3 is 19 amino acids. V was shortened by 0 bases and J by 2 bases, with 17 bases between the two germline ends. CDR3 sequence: CASSQDVGLPSPGANVLTF. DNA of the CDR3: TGTGCCAGCAGCCAAGATGTGGGCCTACCCTCCCCTGGGGCCAACGTCCTGACTTTC.

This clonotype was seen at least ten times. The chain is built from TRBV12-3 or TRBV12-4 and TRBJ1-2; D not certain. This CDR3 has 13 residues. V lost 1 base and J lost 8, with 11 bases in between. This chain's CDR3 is CASSLVVGNGYTF. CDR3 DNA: TGTGCCAGCAGTTTAGTCGTCGGGAACGGCTACACCTTC.

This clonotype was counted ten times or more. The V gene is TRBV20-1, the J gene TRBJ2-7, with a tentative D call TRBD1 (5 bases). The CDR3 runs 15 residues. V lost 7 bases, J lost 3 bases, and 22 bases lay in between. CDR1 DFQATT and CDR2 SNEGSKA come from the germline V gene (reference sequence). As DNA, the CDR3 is TGCAGTGTACCCTCCCGTGCCTCCCAGGGCTACGAGCAGTACTTC. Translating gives CSVPSRASQGYEQYF.

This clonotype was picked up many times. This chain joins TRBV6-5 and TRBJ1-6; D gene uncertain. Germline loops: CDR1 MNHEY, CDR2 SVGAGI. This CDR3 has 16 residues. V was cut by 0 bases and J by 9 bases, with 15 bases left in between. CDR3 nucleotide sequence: TGTGCCAGCAGTTACTCGATTTACAGTTTCGGTTCACCCCTCCACTTT. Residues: CASSYSIYSFGSPLHF.

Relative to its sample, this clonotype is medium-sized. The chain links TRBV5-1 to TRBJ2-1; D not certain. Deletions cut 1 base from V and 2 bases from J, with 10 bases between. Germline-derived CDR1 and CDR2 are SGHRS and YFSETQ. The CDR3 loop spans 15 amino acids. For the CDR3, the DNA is TGCGCCAGCAGCTTGTCTCTACAGACCTACAATGAGCAGTTCTTC. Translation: CASSLSLQTYNEQFF.

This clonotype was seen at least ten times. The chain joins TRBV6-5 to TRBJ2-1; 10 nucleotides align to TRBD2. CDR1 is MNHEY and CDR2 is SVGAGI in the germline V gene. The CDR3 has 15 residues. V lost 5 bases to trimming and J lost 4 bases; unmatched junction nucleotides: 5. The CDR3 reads CASSIAGGPYNEQFF. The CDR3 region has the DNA TGTGCCAGCAGTATAGCGGGGGGACCTTACAATGAGCAGTTCTTC.

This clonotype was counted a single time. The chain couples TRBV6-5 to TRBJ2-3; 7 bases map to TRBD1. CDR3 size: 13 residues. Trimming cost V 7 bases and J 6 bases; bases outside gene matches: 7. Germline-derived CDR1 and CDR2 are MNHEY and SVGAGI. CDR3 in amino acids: CASKGGASDTQYF. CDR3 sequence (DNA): TGTGCCAGCAAAGGGGGCGCGTCCGATACGCAGTATTTT.

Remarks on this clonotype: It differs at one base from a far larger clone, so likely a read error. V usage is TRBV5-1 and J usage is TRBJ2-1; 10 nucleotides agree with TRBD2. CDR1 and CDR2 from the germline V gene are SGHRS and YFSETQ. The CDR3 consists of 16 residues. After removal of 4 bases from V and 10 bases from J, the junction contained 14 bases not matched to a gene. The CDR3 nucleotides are TGCGCCAGCAGCCCAGCTAGCGGGGGTTACTCCTACGAGCAGTTCTTC. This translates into CASSPASGGYSYEQFF. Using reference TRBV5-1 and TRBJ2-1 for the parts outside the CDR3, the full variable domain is KAGVTQTPRYLIKTRGQQVTLSCSPISGHRSVSWYQQTPGQGLQFLFEYFSETQRNKGNFPGRFSGRQFSNSRSEMNVSTLELGDSALYLCASSPASGGYSYEQFFGPGTRLTVL.

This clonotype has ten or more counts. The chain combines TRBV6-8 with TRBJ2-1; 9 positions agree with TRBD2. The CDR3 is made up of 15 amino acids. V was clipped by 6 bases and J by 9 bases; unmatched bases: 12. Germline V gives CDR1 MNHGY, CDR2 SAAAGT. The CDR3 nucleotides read TGTGCCAGCAGAGAAAGTAGCGGGGGCCATGGTGAGCAGTTCTTC. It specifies CASRESSGGHGEQFF.